The clone carrying this T cell receptor beta chain was counted ten times or more. What it binds is unknown. Hyperthyroidism in these 18- to 65-year-old patients was newly diagnosed, lasting under 2 months. Germline CDR1 reads MNHNS; CDR2 reads SASEGT. The length of the CDR3 is 13 residues. J lost 9 bases, V lost 8 bases, and 10 bases had no gene match. The authors amplified TCR beta CDR3 regions, and they did so from RNA transcripts for repertoire sequencing. RT-PCR with HTBI primers came first, then second-round multiplex PCR. TCRdb itself ran the multiplex PCR reads through MiXCR, one entry per CDR3 protein. The sample contains approximately 380,000 distinct CDR3 sequences, about 21% of which appear only once. These data belong to a study of Graves' ophthalmopathy and Graves' hyperthyroidism. The study, taken as a whole, reports: For separating ophthalmopathy from stable hyperthyroidism, a 13-signature model gave 87.88% sensitivity and roughly 78% specificity.

The chain recombines TRBV6-1 with TRBJ1-5; 7 nucleotides match TRBD1. This receptor was taken from a woman aged 18-29 years with stable Graves' hyperthyroidism. Input material: peripheral blood. In nucleotides, the CDR3 is TGTGCCAGCCGCATCCGGCCAGGGGGGCCCCAGCATTTT. This encodes CASRIRPGGPQHF.